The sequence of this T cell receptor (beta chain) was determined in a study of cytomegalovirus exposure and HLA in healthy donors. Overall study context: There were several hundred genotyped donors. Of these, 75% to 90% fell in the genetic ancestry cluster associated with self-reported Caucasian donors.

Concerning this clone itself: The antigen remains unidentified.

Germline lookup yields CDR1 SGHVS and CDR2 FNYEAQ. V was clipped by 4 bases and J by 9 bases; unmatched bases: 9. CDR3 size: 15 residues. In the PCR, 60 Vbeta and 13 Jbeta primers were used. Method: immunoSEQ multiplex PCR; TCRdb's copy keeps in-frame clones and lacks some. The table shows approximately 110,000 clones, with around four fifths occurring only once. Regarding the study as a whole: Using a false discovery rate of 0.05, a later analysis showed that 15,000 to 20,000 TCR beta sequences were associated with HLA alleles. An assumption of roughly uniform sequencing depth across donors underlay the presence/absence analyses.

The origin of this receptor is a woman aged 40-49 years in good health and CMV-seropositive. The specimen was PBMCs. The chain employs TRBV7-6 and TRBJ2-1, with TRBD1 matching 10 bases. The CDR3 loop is CASSSPGQGIIEQFF. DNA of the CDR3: TGTGCCAGCAGCTCCCCGGGACAGGGGATCATTGAGCAGTTCTTC. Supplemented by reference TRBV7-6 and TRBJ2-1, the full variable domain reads GAGVSQSPRYKVTKRGQDVALRCDPISGHVSLYWYRQALGQGPEFLTYFNYEAQQDKSGLPNDRFSAERPEGSISTLTIQRTEQRDSAMYRCASSSPGQGIIEQFFGPGTRLTVL.